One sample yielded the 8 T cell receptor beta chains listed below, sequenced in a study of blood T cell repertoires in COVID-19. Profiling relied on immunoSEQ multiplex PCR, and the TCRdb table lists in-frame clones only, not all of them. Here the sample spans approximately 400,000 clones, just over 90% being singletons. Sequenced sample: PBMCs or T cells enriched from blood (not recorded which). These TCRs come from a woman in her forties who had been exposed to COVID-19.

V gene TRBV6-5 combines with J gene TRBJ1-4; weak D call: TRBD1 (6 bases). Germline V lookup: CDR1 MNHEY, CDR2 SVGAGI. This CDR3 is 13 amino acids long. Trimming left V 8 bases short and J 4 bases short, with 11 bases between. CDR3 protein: CASRDRFNEKLFF. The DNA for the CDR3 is TGTGCCAGCCGAGACAGGTTTAATGAAAAACTGTTTTTT.

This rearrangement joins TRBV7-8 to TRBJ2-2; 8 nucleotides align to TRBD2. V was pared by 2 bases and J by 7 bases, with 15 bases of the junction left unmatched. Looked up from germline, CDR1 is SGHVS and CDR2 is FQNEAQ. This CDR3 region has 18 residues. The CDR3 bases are TGTGCCAGCAGCTTAAAAACCCCCGGGAGGGCCCTCGGCGGGGAGCTGTTTTTT. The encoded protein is CASSLKTPGRALGGELFF.

The CDR3 reads CASSPLGSQGYTF. CDR3 coding DNA: TGTGCCAGTAGTCCCTTGGGGAGCCAGGGCTACACCTTC. This chain links TRBV19 with TRBJ1-2; D not resolved. The CDR3 consists of 13 residues. The germline gives CDR1 LNHDA, CDR2 SQIVND (reference sequence). The V end lost 5 bases, the J end lost 8 bases, and 15 bases lay between the germline ends.

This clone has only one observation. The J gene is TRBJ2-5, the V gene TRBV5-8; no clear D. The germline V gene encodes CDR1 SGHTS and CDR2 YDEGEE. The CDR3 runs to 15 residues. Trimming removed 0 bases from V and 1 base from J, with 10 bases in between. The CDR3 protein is CASSLAPNTQETQYF. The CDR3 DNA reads TGTGCCAGCAGCTTGGCACCAAACACCCAAGAGACCCAGTACTTC.

The CDR3 loop reads CASGGSTGGRLPQHF. The CDR3 region has the DNA TGTGCTAGTGGTGGATCAACAGGGGGCAGGCTGCCCCAGCATTTT. The rearrangement joins TRBV12-5 to TRBJ1-5, with 9 bases aligning to TRBD1. Germline-derived CDR1 and CDR2 are LGHNT and FRNRAP. This CDR3 has 15 amino acids. Trimming cost V 5 bases and J 9 bases; bases outside gene matches: 11.

CDR3 DNA sequence: TGTGCCAGCAGCTTGGCCCGGGGGGCTAACAATGAGCAGTTCTTC. Its translation: CASSLARGANNEQFF. V gene TRBV5-4 combines with J gene TRBJ2-1; D may be TRBD2 (7 bases). The CDR3 is made up of 15 amino acids. Germline V gene sequence: CDR1 SGHNT, CDR2 YYREEE (reference sequence). Trimming removed 0 bases at V and 5 bases at J, with 12 bases between.

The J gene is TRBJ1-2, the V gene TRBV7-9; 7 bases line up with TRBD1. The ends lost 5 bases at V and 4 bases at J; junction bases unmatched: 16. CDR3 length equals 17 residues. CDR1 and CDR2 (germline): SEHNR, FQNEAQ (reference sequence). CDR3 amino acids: CASSLRAGGQTSYGYTF. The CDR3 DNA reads TGTGCCAGCAGCCTCCGGGCTGGGGGACAGACTAGCTATGGCTACACCTTC.

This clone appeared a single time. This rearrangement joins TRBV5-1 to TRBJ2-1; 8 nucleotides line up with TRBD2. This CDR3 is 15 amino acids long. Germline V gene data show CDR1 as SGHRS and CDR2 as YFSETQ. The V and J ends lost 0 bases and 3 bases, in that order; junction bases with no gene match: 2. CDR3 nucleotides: TGCGCCAGCAGCTTGGTACGGGGGGGCTACAATGAGCAGTTCTTC. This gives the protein CASSLVRGGYNEQFF.